The sequence of this TCR beta chain was determined in a study of blood T cells in healthy people across ages. Combining a sample-barcoded 5' primer with a J-beta primer mix, a second PCR ran for roughly 7 to 11 cycles. TCRdb re-called the 5' RACE reads with MiXCR, one entry per CDR3 protein. The table shows 780,000 or so distinct CDR3 sequences, with more than 20% occurring only once. The same data also went into a second study, on T cells of mothers and their children.

Sequenced sample: blood. This TCR derives from a boy aged 5-17 years in good health.

The CDR3 sequence is CASSLAAAGDPETQYF. CDR3 bases: TGCGCCAGCAGCTTGGCCGCTGCGGGAGACCCTGAGACCCAGTACTTC. The rearrangement joins TRBV5-1 to TRBJ2-5; TRBD2 matches at 7 bases. CDR1 is SGHRS, CDR2 YFSETQ, per germline. Trimming took 0 bases from V and 5 from J; bases not matched to a gene: 10. This CDR3 is built from 16 residues.